This T cell receptor beta chain is from a study of molecular identifiers for immune sequencing clone quantification. This clonotype appeared many times. Germline CDR1 is MNHEY and CDR2 is SVGAGI. The CDR3 runs 15 residues. V lost 2 bases and J lost 2; bases outside the gene matches: 3. MiXCR was run by TCRdb on the PCR reads, yielding one entry per CDR3 protein. Seen here are around 460,000 distinct CDR3 sequences, 20% to 25% observed once, and the top ten hold about 0.8%. Specimen: naive CD8+ T cells from blood, with Jurkat cell RNA spiked in. Sample subset: FACS-sorted CD8+CD4-CCR7+CD45RA+ naive T cells. The J gene is TRBJ2-1, the V gene TRBV6-5, with 7 bases fitting TRBD2. The receptor was isolated from a human donor in good health. Some libraries in this study had Jurkat cell RNA spiked in. CDR3 coding DNA: TGTGCCAGCAGTTACGGGGGGGGGACCTACAATGAGCAGTTCTTC. This encodes CASSYGGGTYNEQFF.